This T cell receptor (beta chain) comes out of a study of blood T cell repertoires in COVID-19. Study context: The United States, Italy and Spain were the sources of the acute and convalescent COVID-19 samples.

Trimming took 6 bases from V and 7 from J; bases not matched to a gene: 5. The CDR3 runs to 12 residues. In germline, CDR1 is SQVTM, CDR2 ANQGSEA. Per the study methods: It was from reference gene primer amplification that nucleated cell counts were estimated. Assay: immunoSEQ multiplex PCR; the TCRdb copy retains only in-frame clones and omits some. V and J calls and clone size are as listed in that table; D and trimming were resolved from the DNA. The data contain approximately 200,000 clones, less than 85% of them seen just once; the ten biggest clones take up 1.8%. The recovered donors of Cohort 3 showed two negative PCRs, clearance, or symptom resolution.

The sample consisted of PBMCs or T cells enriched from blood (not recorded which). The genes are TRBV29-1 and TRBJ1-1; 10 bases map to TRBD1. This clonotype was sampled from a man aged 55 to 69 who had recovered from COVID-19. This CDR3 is CSVGTGVGEAFF. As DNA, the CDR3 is TGCAGCGTCGGGACAGGGGTGGGTGAAGCTTTCTTT.